The entry that follows covers one T cell receptor beta chain sequence. Antigen unknown. This sample stems from a study of graft-versus-host responses after intestinal transplantation. Germline CDR1 and CDR2: SGHTA and FQGTGA. The CDR3 contains 16 residues. Trimming took 2 bases from V and 2 from J; bases not matched to a gene: 6. Sequenced by immunoSEQ multiplex PCR; TCRdb stores in-frame clones only, minus some. Here the sample spans 90,000 to 120,000 clones, 87% being singletons. The source material was unstimulated CD4+ T cells sorted from spleen or lymph node cells, sampled before transplant. The chain combines TRBV7-3 with TRBJ2-1; 7 positions agree with TRBD2. This receptor was identified in a human donor who was the organ donor for an intestinal transplant. CDR3 protein: CASSLYSSGAYNEQFF. The CDR3 region has the DNA TGTGCCAGCAGCTTATACTCTAGCGGTGCCTACAATGAGCAGTTCTTC. The full variable domain, its missing parts supplied by reference TRBV7-3 and TRBJ2-1, is GAGVSQTPSNKVTEKGKYVELRCDPISGHTALYWYRQSLGQGPEFLIYFQGTGAADDSGLPNDRFFAVRPEGSVSTLKIQRTERGDSAVYLCASSLYSSGAYNEQFFGPGTRLTVL.